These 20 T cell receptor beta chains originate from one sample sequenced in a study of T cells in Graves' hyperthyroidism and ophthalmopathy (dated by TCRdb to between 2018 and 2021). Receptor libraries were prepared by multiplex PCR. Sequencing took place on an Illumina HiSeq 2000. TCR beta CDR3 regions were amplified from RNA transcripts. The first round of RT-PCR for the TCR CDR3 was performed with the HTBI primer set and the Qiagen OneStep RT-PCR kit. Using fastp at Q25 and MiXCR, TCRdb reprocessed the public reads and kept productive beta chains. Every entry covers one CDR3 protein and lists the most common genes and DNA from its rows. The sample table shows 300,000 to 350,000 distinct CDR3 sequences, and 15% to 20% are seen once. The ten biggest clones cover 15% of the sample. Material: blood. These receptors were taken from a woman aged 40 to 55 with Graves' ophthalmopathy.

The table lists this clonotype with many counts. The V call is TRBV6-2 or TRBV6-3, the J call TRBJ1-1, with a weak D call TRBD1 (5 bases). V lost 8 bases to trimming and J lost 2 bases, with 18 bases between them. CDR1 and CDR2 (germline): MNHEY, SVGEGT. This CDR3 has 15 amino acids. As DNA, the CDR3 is TGTGCCAGCCGAAACGGGGGGTTCGGTAACACTGAAGCTTTCTTT. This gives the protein CASRNGGFGNTEAFF.

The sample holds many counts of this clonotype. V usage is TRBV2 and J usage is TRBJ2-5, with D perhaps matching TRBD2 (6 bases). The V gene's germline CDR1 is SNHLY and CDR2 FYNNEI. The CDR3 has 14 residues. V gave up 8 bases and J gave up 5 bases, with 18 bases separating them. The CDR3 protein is CASLELGRWETQYF. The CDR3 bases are TGTGCCAGCTTGGAACTAGGGAGGTGGGAGACCCAGTACTTC.

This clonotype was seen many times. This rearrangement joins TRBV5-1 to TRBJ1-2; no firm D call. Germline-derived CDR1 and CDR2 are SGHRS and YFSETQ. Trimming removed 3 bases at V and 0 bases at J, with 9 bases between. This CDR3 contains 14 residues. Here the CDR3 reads CASSSDGSNYGYTF. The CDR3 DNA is TGCGCCAGCAGCTCGGACGGATCTAACTATGGCTACACCTTC.

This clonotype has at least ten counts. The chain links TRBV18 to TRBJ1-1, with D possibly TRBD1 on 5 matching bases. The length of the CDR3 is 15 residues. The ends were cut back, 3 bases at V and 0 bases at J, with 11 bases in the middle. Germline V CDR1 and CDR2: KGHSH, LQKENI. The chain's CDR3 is CASSPGGKVNTEAFF. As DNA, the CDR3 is TGTGCCAGCTCACCTGGGGGGAAAGTGAACACTGAAGCTTTCTTT.

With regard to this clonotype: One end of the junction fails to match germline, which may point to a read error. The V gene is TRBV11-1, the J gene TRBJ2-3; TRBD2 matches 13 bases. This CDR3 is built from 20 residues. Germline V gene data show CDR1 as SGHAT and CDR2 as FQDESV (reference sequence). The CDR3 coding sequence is TGTGCCAGCAGCTTAGCTCAGACTAGCGGGAGGTTGGGGCGCACAGATATGCAGTATTTT. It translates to CASSLAQTSGRLGRTDMQYF. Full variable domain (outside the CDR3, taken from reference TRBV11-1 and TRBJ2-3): EAEVAQSPRYKITEKSQAVAFWCDPISGHATLYWYRQILGQGPELLVQFQDESVVDDSQLPKDRFSAERLKGVDSTLKIQPAELGDSAMYLCASSLAQTSGRLGRTDMQYFGPGTRLTVL.

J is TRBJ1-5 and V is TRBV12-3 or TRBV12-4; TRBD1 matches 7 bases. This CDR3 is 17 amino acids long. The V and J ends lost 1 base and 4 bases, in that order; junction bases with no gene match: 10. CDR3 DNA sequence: TGTGCCAGCAGTTTAGTAGCAGGGGGGATACGAAATCAGCCCCAGCATTTT. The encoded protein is CASSLVAGGIRNQPQHF.

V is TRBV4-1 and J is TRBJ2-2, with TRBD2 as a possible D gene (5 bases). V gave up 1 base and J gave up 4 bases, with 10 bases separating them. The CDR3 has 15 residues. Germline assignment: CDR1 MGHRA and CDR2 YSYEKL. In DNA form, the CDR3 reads TGCGCCAGCAGCCAAGTTCAAGCGGCCACCGGGGAGCTGTTTTTT. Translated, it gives CASSQVQAATGELFF.

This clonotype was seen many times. The CDR3 spells CASSQDNYGYTF. In DNA form, the CDR3 reads TGTGCCAGCAGCCAAGACAACTATGGCTACACCTTC. The chain has TRBV12-3 or TRBV12-4 and TRBJ1-2; D is undetermined. There are 12 residues in the CDR3. With 6 bases removed from V and 2 bases from J, the gap between germline ends came to 7 bases.

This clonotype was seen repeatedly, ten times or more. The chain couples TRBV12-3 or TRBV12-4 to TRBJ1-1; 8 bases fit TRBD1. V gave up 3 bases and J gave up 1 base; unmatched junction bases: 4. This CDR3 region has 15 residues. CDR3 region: CASSLTGAGNTEAFF. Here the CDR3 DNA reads TGTGCCAGCAGTTTGACAGGGGCTGGGAACACTGAAGCTTTCTTT.

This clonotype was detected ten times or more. The CDR3 spells CAVRGVSYEQYF. The CDR3 coding sequence is TGTGCCGTAAGGGGCGTCTCCTACGAGCAGTACTTC. J is TRBJ2-7 and V is TRBV30, with D possibly being TRBD1 (5 bases). The germline V gene has CDR1 GTSNPN and CDR2 SVGIG (reference sequence). The V and J ends lost 8 bases and 0 bases respectively, with 11 bases between them. The length of the CDR3 is 12 residues.

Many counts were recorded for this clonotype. The CDR3 DNA reads as TGTGCCAGCAGTTACACAGGAACCTATGGCTACACCTTC. Its protein is CASSYTGTYGYTF. The genes are TRBV28 and TRBJ1-2, with TRBD1 as a possible D gene (5 bases). The V and J ends lost 4 bases and 4 bases respectively, with 10 bases between them. The germline gives CDR1 MDHEN, CDR2 SYDVKM. The CDR3 loop spans 13 amino acids.

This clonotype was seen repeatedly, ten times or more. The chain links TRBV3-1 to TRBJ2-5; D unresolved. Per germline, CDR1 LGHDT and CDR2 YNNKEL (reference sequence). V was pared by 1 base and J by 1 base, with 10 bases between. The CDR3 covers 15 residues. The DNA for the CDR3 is TGTGCCAGCAGCCAAGTGGGGAACTTCCAAGAGACCCAGTACTTC. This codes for CASSQVGNFQETQYF.

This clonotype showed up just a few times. CDR3 in DNA: TGTGCCAGCTCCCCAAGTCCGCAGGTCAATCAGCCCCAGCATTTT. Its translation is CASSPSPQVNQPQHF. The chain carries TRBV18 and TRBJ1-5, with D unresolved. The V end lost 6 bases, the J end lost 3 bases, and 15 bases lay between the germline ends. Germline V gene lookup returns CDR1 KGHSH and CDR2 LQKENI. The CDR3 is made up of 15 amino acids.

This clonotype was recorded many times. In DNA form, the CDR3 reads TGTGCCAGCAGTGGGAGACAGGGGAATCATGAAGCTTTCTTT. Translation: CASSGRQGNHEAFF. The chain couples TRBV6-1 to TRBJ1-1; 8 positions agree with TRBD1. V lost 4 bases, J lost 7 bases, and 8 bases stayed unmatched. The V gene's germline CDR1 is MNHNS and CDR2 SASEGT. This CDR3 is built from 14 residues.

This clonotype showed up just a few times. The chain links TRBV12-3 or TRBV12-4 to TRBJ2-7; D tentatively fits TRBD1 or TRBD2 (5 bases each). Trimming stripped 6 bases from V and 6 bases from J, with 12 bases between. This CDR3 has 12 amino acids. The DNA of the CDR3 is TGTGCCAGCAGGCGAGGGGCAAGCGAGCAGTACTTC. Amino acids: CASRRGASEQYF.

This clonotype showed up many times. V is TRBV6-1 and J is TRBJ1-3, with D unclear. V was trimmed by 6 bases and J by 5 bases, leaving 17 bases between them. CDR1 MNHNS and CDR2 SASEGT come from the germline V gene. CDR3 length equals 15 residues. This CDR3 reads CASRRPGGSRNTIYF. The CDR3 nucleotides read TGTGCCAGCAGACGACCGGGTGGATCTCGAAACACCATATATTTT.

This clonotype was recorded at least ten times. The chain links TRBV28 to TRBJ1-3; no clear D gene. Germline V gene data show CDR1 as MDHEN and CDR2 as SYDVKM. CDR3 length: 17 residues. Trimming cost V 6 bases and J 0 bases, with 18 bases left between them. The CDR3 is CASRLPRLRDSGNTIYF. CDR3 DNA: TGTGCCAGCAGGCTCCCCCGGTTGCGGGACTCTGGAAACACCATATATTTT.

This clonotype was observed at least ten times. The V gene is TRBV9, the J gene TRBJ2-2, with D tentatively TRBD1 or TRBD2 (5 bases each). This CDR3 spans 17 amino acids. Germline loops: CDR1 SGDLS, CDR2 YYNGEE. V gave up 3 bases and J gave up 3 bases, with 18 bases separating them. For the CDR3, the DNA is TGTGCCAGCAGCGAAATCCCCTTTGGGGGTTACACCGGGGAGCTGTTTTTT. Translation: CASSEIPFGGYTGELFF. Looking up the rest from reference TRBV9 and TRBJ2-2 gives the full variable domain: DSGVTQTPKHLITATGQRVTLRCSPRSGDLSVYWYQQSLDQGLQFLIQYYNGEERAKGNILERFSAQQFPDLHSELNLSSLELGDSALYFCASSEIPFGGYTGELFFGEGSRLTVL.

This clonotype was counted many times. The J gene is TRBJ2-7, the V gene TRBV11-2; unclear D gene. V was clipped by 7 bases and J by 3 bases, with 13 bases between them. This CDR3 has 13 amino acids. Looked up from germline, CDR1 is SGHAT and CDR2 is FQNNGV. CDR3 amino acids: CASTHGWGYEQYF. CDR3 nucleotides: TGTGCCAGCACTCACGGGTGGGGCTACGAGCAGTACTTC.

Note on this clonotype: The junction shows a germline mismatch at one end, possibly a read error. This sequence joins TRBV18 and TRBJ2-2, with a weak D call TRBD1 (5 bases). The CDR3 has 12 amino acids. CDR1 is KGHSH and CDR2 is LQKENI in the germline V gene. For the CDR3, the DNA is TGTGCCACCTCACCAAGGACAGGGGAGCTGTTTTTT. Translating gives CATSPRTGELFF.